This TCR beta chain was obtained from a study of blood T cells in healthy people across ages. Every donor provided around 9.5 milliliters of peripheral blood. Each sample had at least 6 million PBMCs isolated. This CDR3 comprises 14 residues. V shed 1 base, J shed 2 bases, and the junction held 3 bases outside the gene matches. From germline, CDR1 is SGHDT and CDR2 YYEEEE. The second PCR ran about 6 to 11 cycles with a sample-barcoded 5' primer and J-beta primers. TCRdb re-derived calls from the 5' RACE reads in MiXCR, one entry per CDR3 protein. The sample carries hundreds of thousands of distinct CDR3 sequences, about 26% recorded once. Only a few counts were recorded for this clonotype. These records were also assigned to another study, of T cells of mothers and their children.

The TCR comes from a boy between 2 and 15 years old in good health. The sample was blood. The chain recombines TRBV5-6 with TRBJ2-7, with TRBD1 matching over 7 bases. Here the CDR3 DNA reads TGTGCCAGCAGCTTGAAACAGGGGCCCTACGAGCAGTACTTC. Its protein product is CASSLKQGPYEQYF.